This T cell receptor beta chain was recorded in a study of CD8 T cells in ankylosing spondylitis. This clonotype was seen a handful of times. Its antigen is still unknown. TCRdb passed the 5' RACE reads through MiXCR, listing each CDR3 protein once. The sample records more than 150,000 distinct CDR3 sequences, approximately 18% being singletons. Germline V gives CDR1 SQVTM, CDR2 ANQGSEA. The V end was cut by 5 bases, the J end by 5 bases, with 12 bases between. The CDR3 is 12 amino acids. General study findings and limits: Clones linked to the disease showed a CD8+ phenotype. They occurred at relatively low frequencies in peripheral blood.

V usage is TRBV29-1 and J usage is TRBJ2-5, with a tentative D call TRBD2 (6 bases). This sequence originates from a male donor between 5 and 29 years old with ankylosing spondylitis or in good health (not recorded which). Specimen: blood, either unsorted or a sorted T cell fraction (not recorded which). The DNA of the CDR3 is TGCAGCGTTTCTCCGGGGAGGGAGACCCAGTACTTC. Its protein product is CSVSPGRETQYF.